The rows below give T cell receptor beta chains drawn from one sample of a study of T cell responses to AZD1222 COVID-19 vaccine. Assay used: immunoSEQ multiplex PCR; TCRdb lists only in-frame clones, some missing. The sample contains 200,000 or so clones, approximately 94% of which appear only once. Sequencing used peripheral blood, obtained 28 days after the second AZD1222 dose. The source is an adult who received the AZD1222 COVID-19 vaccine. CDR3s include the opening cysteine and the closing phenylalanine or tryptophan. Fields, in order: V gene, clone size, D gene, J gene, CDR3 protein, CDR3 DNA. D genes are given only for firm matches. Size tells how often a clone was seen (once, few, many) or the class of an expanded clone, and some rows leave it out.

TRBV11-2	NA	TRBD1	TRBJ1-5	CASSSHPGQGMQPQHF	TGTGCCAGCAGCTCCCATCCGGGACAGGGGATGCAGCCCCAGCATTTT
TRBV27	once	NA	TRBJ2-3	CASSLWPAPSTDTQYF	TGTGCCAGCAGTTTATGGCCGGCACCAAGCACAGATACGCAGTATTTT
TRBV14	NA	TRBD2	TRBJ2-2	CASSQGGSTGELFF	TGTGCCAGCAGCCAGGGGGGGTCCACCGGGGAGCTGTTTTTT
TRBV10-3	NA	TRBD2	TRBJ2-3	CAISATRLAASTDTQYF	TGTGCCATCAGTGCCACCCGACTAGCGGCTAGCACAGATACGCAGTATTTT
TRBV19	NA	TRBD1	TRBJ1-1	CASSIDYGTATPTEAFF	TGTGCCAGTAGTATAGATTACGGGACAGCAACGCCCACTGAAGCTTTCTTT
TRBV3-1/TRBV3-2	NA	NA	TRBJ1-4	CASSQDLGGELVKLFF	TGTGCCAGCAGCCAAGATCTTGGGGGGGAGTTGGTAAAACTGTTTTTT
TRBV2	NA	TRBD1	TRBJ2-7	CASNGQGPYEQYF	TGTGCCAGCAATGGACAGGGCCCCTACGAGCAGTACTTC
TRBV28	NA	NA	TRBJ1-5	CASSFDLSNQPQHF	TGTGCCAGCAGTTTCGACCTTAGCAATCAGCCCCAGCATTTT
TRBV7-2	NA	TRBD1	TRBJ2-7	CASSRDRDGEQYF	TGTGCCAGCAGCCGGGACAGGGATGGCGAGCAGTACTTC
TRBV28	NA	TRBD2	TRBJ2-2	CASSPGGGTGELFF	TGTGCCAGCAGCCCCGGGGGGGGGACCGGGGAGCTGTTTTTT
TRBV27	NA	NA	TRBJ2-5	CASSLGETQYF	TGTGCCAGCAGTTTAGGGGAGACCCAGTACTTC
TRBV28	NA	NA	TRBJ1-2	CASSLIGNHGYTF	TGTGCCAGCAGTTTGATAGGGAACCATGGCTACACCTTC
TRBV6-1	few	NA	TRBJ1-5	CASSEQDIQPQHF	TGTGCCAGCAGTGAACAGGACATCCAGCCCCAGCATTTT
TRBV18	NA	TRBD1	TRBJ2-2	CASSTGQGATGELFF	TGTGCCAGCTCAACGGGACAGGGGGCCACCGGGGAGCTGTTTTTT
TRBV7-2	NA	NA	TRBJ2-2	CASSSTAIRRSGELFF	TGTGCCAGCAGCTCCACTGCGATAAGAAGGAGCGGGGAGCTGTTTTTT
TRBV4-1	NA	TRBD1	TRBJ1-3	CASSQVPLQGGSWSGNTIYF	TGCGCCAGCAGCCAAGTTCCCCTGCAGGGGGGATCCTGGTCTGGAAACACCATATATTTT
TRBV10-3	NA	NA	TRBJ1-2	CAISEFTGLSGYTF	TGTGCCATCAGTGAGTTTACAGGGCTTAGTGGCTACACCTTC
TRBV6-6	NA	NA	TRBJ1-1	CASSLPGNTEAFF	TGTGCCAGCAGCCTACCGGGGAACACTGAAGCTTTCTTT
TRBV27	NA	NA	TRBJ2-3	CASSLSQGSDTQYF	TGTGCCAGCAGTTTATCCCAGGGTTCAGATACGCAGTATTTT
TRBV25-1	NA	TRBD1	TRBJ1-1	CASSDQGAFATEAFF	TGTGCCAGCAGTGATCAGGGGGCCTTCGCCACTGAAGCTTTCTTT
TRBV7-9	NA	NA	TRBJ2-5	CASSLVGSQETQYF	TGTGCCAGCAGCTTAGTCGGCAGCCAAGAGACCCAGTACTTC
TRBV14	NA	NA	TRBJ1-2	CASSQGTRSNYGYTF	TGTGCCAGCAGCCAAGGGACACGGAGTAACTATGGCTACACCTTC
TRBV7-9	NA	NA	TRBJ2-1	CASSLGPYNEQFF	TGTGCCAGCAGCTTAGGACCTTACAATGAGCAGTTCTTC
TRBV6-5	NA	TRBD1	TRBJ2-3	CASSYHDRGDTQYF	TGTGCCAGCAGCTACCACGACAGGGGAGATACGCAGTATTTT
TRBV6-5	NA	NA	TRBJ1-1	CASSYGRRAFF	TGTGCCAGCAGTTACGGGCGGCGAGCTTTCTTT
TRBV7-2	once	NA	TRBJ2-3	CASSLAATGREYF	TGTGCCAGCAGCTTAGCAGCTACAGGGCGGGAGTATTTT
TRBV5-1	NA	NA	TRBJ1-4	CASSLRGWATNEKLFF	TGCGCCAGCAGCTTGAGGGGATGGGCAACTAATGAAAAACTGTTTTTT
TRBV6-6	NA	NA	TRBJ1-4	CASSSPRIGEKLFF	TGTGCCAGCAGTTCTCCTAGGATCGGCGAAAAACTGTTTTTT
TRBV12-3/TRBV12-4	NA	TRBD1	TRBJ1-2	CASSQDRGHGYTF	TGTGCCAGCAGCCAAGACAGGGGACACGGCTACACCTTC
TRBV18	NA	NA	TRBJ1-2	CASSPSSGFGYGYTF	TGTGCCAGCTCACCAAGTTCAGGGTTCGGCTATGGCTACACCTTC
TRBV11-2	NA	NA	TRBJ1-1	CASSETAGAFTEAFF	TGTGCCAGCAGCGAGACGGCAGGGGCATTCACTGAAGCTTTCTTT
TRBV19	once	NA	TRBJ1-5	CASSIWKSQPQHF	TGTGCCAGTAGTATTTGGAAGTCTCAGCCCCAGCATTTT